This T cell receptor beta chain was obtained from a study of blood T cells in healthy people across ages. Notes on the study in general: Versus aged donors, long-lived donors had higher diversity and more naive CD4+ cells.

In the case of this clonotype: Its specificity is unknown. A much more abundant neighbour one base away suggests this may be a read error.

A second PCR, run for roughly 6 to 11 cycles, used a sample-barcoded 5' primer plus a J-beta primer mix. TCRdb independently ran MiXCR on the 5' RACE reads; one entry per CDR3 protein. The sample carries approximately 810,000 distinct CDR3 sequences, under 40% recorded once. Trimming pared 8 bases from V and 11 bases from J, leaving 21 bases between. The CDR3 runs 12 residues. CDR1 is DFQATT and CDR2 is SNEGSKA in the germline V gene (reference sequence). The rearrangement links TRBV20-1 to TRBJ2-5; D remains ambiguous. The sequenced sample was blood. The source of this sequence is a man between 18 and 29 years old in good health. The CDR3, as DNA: TGCAGTACGAGCCGTGGATACAATGAGCAGTACTTC. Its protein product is CSTSRGYNEQYF.